This passage covers 25 T cell receptor beta chains from one sample sequenced in a study of patients and donors after allogeneic stem cell transplantation. A single record per CDR3 protein comes from TCRdb applying MiXCR to the RT-PCR reads. This sample carries roughly 4,500 distinct CDR3 sequences, about a sixth of them seen once, and the ten largest clones take roughly 80%. The specimen sequenced was blood, either unsorted or a sorted T cell fraction (not recorded which). These receptors were obtained from a human donor who was either an allogeneic HSCT recipient or a stem cell or donor lymphocyte infusion donor (not recorded which). It is not recorded whose cells these are; they may come from a transplant donor.

The chain combines TRBV3-1 with TRBJ1-4, with 9 bases matching TRBD1. J gave up 10 bases and V 3 bases, and 9 bases lay outside the gene matches. Germline lookup yields CDR1 LGHDT and CDR2 YNNKEL (reference sequence). This CDR3 contains 15 residues. The CDR3 bases are TGTGCCAGCAGCCAGTTACAGGGGGCGCTTGGAAAACTGTTTTTT. Protein: CASSQLQGALGKLFF.

V usage is TRBV7-8 and J usage is TRBJ2-7; unclear D gene. Trimming took off 4 bases at V and 3 bases at J, with 16 bases between the two ends. CDR3 length: 15 amino acids. From germline, CDR1 is SGHVS and CDR2 FQNEAQ. CDR3 loop: CASSSPYIGRYEQYF. The DNA of the CDR3 is TGTGCCAGCAGCTCTCCGTACATCGGGCGCTACGAGCAGTACTTC.

This clonotype occurred a few times. The chain has TRBV25-1 and TRBJ2-3, with D tentatively TRBD2 (5 bases). Germline V gene lookup returns CDR1 MGHDK and CDR2 SYGVNS. The CDR3 has 15 amino acids. Trimming shortened V by 3 bases and J by 3 bases, and 13 bases separated the two germline ends. The CDR3 loop reads CASSDNGLRTDTQYF. For the CDR3, the DNA is TGTGCCAGCAGTGATAACGGACTTCGGACAGATACGCAGTATTTT.

This clonotype was observed a single time. The chain couples TRBV6-5 to TRBJ1-3, with a weak D call TRBD1 (5 bases). The length of the CDR3 is 14 residues. Trimming stripped 5 bases from V and 7 bases from J, with 15 bases between. CDR1 and CDR2 (germline): MNHEY, SVGAGI. In DNA, the CDR3 is TGTGCCAGCAGTCCCAGCGGGGGTGGGAACACCATATATTTT. It is translated as CASSPSGGGNTIYF.

This chain connects TRBV18 to TRBJ2-1, with D uncertain. The germline CDR1 and CDR2 sequences are KGHSH and LQKENI. CDR3 length: 14 residues. V lost 3 bases, J lost 8 bases, and 14 bases lay in between. In nucleotides, the CDR3 is TGTGCCAGCTCACCTGTGTTGAAAAGCCATGAGCAGTTCTTC. It yields the protein CASSPVLKSHEQFF.

The rearrangement links TRBV18 to TRBJ2-3; D gene unclear. CDR3 length: 14 residues. Germline values: CDR1 KGHSH, CDR2 LQKENI. V gave up 0 bases and J gave up 4 bases, with 8 bases separating them. The CDR3 loop reads CASSPPSVADTQYF. CDR3 sequence (DNA): TGTGCCAGCTCACCACCCAGCGTCGCAGATACGCAGTATTTT.

This clonotype was counted between two and nine times. The genes are TRBV7-6 and TRBJ2-7; D is unclear. This CDR3 is 14 amino acids long. Germline loops: CDR1 SGHVS, CDR2 FNYEAQ. Trimming left V 5 bases short and J 2 bases short, with 13 bases between. The CDR3 sequence is CASSTWAAPYEQYF. The CDR3 coding sequence is TGTGCCAGCAGCACTTGGGCTGCCCCCTACGAGCAGTACTTC. The whole variable domain, filled in from reference TRBV7-6 and TRBJ2-7, reads GAGVSQSPRYKVTKRGQDVALRCDPISGHVSLYWYRQALGQGPEFLTYFNYEAQQDKSGLPNDRFSAERPEGSISTLTIQRTEQRDSAMYRCASSTWAAPYEQYFGPGTRLTVT.

To note about this clonotype: This could be a read error, since a much larger clone is one nucleotide away. CDR3 DNA sequence: TGCAGCGTTGCGAGCCCTGGAAACACCACATATTTT. Its protein product is CSVASPGNTTYF. This chain joins TRBV29-1 and TRBJ1-3; D not certain. CDR3 length: 12 amino acids. The germline CDR1 and CDR2 sequences are SQVTM and ANQGSEA. Full variable domain (outside the CDR3, taken from reference TRBV29-1 and TRBJ1-3): SAVISQKPSRDICQRGTSLTIQCQVDSQVTMMFWYRQQPGQSLTLIATANQGSEATYESGFVIDKFPISRPNLTFSTLTVSNMSPEDSSIYLCSVASPGNTTYFGEGSWLTVV.

V and J are TRBV10-3 and TRBJ1-1; tentative D call: TRBD1 (6 bases). V was pared by 9 bases and J by 4 bases, with 12 bases between. CDR1 and CDR2 from the germline V gene are ENHRY and SYGVKD. The CDR3 runs 12 residues. Here the CDR3 reads CAITGKGTEAFF. The DNA of the CDR3 is TGTGCCATTACAGGGAAGGGCACTGAAGCTTTCTTT.

This clonotype was counted ten times or more. The chain joins TRBV14 to TRBJ1-1, with D unresolved. Germline lookup yields CDR1 SGHDN and CDR2 FVKESK. The germline V and J ends were trimmed by 1 base and 1 base, with 10 bases remaining between them. CDR3 length: 15 amino acids. The DNA for the CDR3 is TGTGCCAGCAGCCAAGTACTCCCTCGGAACACTGAAGCTTTCTTT. Amino acids: CASSQVLPRNTEAFF.

The chain links TRBV7-9 to TRBJ2-6; D might be TRBD2 (6 bases). V lost 6 bases and J lost 0, with 12 bases in between. The CDR3 has 16 residues. CDR1 SEHNR and CDR2 FQNEAQ come from the germline V gene (reference sequence). CDR3 sequence (DNA): TGTGCCAGCAGTCGGGACTTCAGCTCTGGGGCCAACGTCCTGACTTTC. Translating gives CASSRDFSSGANVLTF.

The V call is TRBV9, the J call TRBJ2-2; tentatively, D is TRBD2 (5 bases). V was pared by 6 bases and J by 7 bases, with 16 bases between. This CDR3 is built from 14 residues. CDR1 is SGDLS and CDR2 is YYNGEE in the germline V gene. CDR3 sequence (DNA): TGTGCCAGCAAGAGGGAGCAGATTAGCGGGGAGCTGTTTTTT. This sequence encodes CASKREQISGELFF.

This clonotype was counted at least ten times. This chain joins TRBV29-1 and TRBJ2-7; 10 bases are shared with TRBD1. The CDR3 is made up of 15 amino acids. The V and J ends lost 4 bases and 1 base, in that order; junction bases with no gene match: 7. Germline V gene data show CDR1 as SQVTM and CDR2 as ANQGSEA. CDR3: CSVANRQGASYEQYF. The CDR3 DNA is TGCAGCGTTGCCAACCGACAGGGGGCATCCTACGAGCAGTACTTC.

The chain is built from TRBV7-9 and TRBJ1-3; D is uncertain. Germline V gene sequence: CDR1 SEHNR, CDR2 FQNEAQ (reference sequence). CDR3 size: 14 residues. The germline V and J ends were trimmed by 5 bases and 2 bases, with 10 bases remaining between them. The CDR3 sequence: CASSTPGAGNTIYF. The DNA of the CDR3 is TGTGCCAGCAGCACGCCCGGGGCTGGAAACACCATATATTTT.

This chain uses TRBV7-9 with TRBJ2-3; 7 bases agree with TRBD2. This CDR3 spans 14 amino acids. The V gene end was trimmed by 4 bases and the J gene end by 4 bases; junction bases not matched to a gene: 5. In germline, CDR1 is SEHNR, CDR2 FQNEAQ (reference sequence). In DNA form, the CDR3 reads TGTGCCAGCAGCTACGGGACTAAGGCAGATACGCAGTATTTT. This translates into CASSYGTKADTQYF.

This clonotype was observed a few times. This chain joins TRBV4-1 and TRBJ1-2; possibly TRBD1 for D (5 bases). This CDR3 has 16 residues. The V end lost 3 bases, the J end lost 8 bases, and 22 bases lay between the germline ends. In germline, CDR1 is MGHRA, CDR2 YSYEKL. CDR3 in amino acids: CASSHLAVNRRGGYTF. The CDR3 DNA is TGCGCCAGCAGCCATCTAGCAGTGAACAGGCGCGGGGGCTACACCTTC.

The rearrangement joins TRBV18 to TRBJ2-7, with 8 bases lining up with TRBD2. From germline, CDR1 is KGHSH and CDR2 LQKENI. J was trimmed by 1 base and V by 1 base; bases with no gene match: 3. The CDR3 is 15 amino acids. The CDR3 region has the DNA TGTGCCAGCTCACCACTGACTAGCGCGTCCTACGAGCAGTACTTC. This encodes CASSPLTSASYEQYF.

The CDR3 DNA sequence: TGTGCCAGTAGTAAGAGAAGCCGCGGAAGGCTGTTTTTT. Its protein product is CASSKRSRGRLFF. The chain joins TRBV19 to TRBJ1-4; D gene unclear. The V end was cut by 4 bases, the J end by 14 bases, with 17 bases between. Germline CDR1 LNHDA, CDR2 SQIVND (reference sequence). The CDR3 length is 13 residues.

This clonotype was seen a few times. A junction boundary mismatches the germline segment, possibly from a read error. The chain employs TRBV2 and TRBJ1-1; D gene uncertain. Germline loops: CDR1 SNHLY, CDR2 FYNNEI. The CDR3 totals 10 residues. The CDR3: CASREWTEAF. CDR3 sequence (DNA): TGTGCCAGCAGAGAGTGGACTGAAGCTTTT.

This clonotype was observed a handful of times. The V call is TRBV12-3 or TRBV12-4, the J call TRBJ2-7; 12 bases map to TRBD2. The CDR3 loop spans 13 amino acids. V shed 6 bases, J shed 6 bases, and the junction held 3 bases outside the gene matches. The CDR3 bases are TGTGCCAGCAGACTAGCGGGAGGTTCCGAGCAGTACTTC. It translates to CASRLAGGSEQYF.

This clonotype was recorded at least ten times. The chain couples TRBV5-6 to TRBJ2-1; 8 nucleotides align to TRBD2. Trimming removed 2 bases from V and 5 bases from J; junction bases left unmatched: 6. This CDR3 has 15 amino acids. Per germline, CDR1 SGHDT and CDR2 YYEEEE. The CDR3 coding sequence is TGTGCCAGCAGCTTCCCCGGACTAGCAGACAATGAGCAGTTCTTC. Its translation: CASSFPGLADNEQFF.

This clonotype was seen a few times. The genes are TRBV9 and TRBJ2-6, with 11 bases matching TRBD1. The CDR3 runs to 18 residues. V was clipped by 2 bases and J by 0 bases; unmatched bases: 4. The V gene's germline CDR1 is SGDLS and CDR2 YYNGEE. The CDR3: CASSVRTGGPSGANVLTF. In nucleotides, the CDR3 is TGTGCCAGCAGCGTTCGGACAGGGGGCCCCTCTGGGGCCAACGTCCTGACTTTC. Full variable domain (rest looked up from reference TRBV9 and TRBJ2-6): DSGVTQTPKHLITATGQRVTLRCSPRSGDLSVYWYQQSLDQGLQFLIQYYNGEERAKGNILERFSAQQFPDLHSELNLSSLELGDSALYFCASSVRTGGPSGANVLTFGAGSRLTVL.

This clonotype was picked up a small number of times. The J gene is TRBJ2-2, the V gene TRBV6-1, with a tentative D call TRBD1 (6 bases). V lost 4 bases to trimming and J lost 5 bases, with 20 bases between them. Germline V gives CDR1 MNHNS, CDR2 SASEGT. The CDR3 runs to 17 residues. The CDR3: CASSALQGLGETGELFF. The CDR3 DNA reads as TGTGCCAGCAGTGCACTGCAGGGGCTTGGGGAAACCGGGGAGCTGTTTTTT.

This clonotype came up a few times. This chain uses TRBV27 with TRBJ2-2; 9 bases map to TRBD2. The CDR3 sequence is 17 residues long. J was trimmed by 6 bases and V by 4 bases; bases with no gene match: 12. From germline, CDR1 is MNHEY and CDR2 SMNVEV (reference sequence). Here the CDR3 DNA reads TGTGCCAGCAGTTCCACCCCCAGCGGGAGGCCCCCCGGGGAGCTGTTTTTT. Translating it yields CASSSTPSGRPPGELFF.

This clonotype has a count of ten or more. J is TRBJ2-7 and V is TRBV5-1; TRBD2 aligns across 7 bases. The CDR3 sequence is 14 residues long. V dropped 4 bases and J dropped 4; count of bases not matched to a gene: 8. Germline V gives CDR1 SGHRS, CDR2 YFSETQ. The CDR3 sequence is CASSPQSGKYEQYF. In DNA, the CDR3 is TGCGCCAGCAGCCCCCAAAGCGGGAAGTACGAGCAGTACTTC.